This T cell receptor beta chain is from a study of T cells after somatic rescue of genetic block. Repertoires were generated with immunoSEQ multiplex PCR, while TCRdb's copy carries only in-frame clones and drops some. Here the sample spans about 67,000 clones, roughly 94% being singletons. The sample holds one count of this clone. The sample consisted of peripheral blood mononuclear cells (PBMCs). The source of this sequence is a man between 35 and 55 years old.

CDR3 residues: CASSILGNQPQHF. The CDR3 DNA reads TGTGCCAGTAGTATCTTGGGGAATCAGCCCCAGCATTTT. The V and J genes are TRBV19 and TRBJ1-5, with D uncertain. Deletions cut 3 bases from V and 4 bases from J, with 7 bases between. Germline V lookup: CDR1 LNHDA, CDR2 SQIVND (reference sequence). This CDR3 region has 13 residues.